Listed here are 32 T cell receptor delta chains from one sample, sequenced in a study of γδ T cells in repeated Plasmodium falciparum infection. Vgamma9/Vdelta2+ and Vdelta2-negative gammadelta T cells were flow-sorted from PBMC for bulk sequencing. TCRdb re-processed the multiplex PCR reads using CATT. This table has about 50,000 delta-chain clones, 1.5% to 2% appearing once. The source material was gamma-delta T cells from blood. These receptors came from a pool of human donors (malaria-infected and uninfected, not separated).

This clone appeared a few times. TCRdb lists the protein of a much larger clone for this DNA, which differs at residue 17, so this is likely a read error; the protein given here is translated from the DNA itself. This chain connects TRDV3 to TRDJ1; 8 bases map to TRDD3. Since TCRdb gives no J gene, matching the DNA to germline was used here to assign it. Germline V gives CDR1 TVYSNPD, CDR2 GDNSRS (reference sequence). This CDR3 contains 20 residues. Written as DNA, the CDR3 is TGTGCCTTTGGGTCTACGTACTGGGGGTGTCCCCTCATGTACACCGATAGACTCATCTTT. This encodes CAFGSTYWGCPLMYTDRLIF.

Note on this clone: This likely reflects a read error, since a far larger clone is one base away. Other DNA sequences in this specimen translate into the identical CDR3. The chain carries TRDV2 and TRDJ1; 8 bases align to TRDD3. TCRdb supplies no J gene; here it was assigned by aligning the nucleotide sequence to germline. J gave up 0 bases and V 2 bases, and 19 bases lay outside the gene matches. CDR3 length equals 20 residues. The V gene's germline CDR1 is GEAIGNYY and CDR2 EKD. Here the CDR3 reads CACDRLLGDSLDRHTDKLIF. For the CDR3, the DNA is TGTGCCTGTGACAGACTGTTGGGGGATTCGCTAGACCGACACACCGATAAACTCATCTTT.

This clone was found many times. TCRdb attributes to this sequence the protein of a much larger clone, which differs from the DNA translation at residue 10; a read error is likely, and the protein displayed is translated from the DNA. The J gene is TRDJ1, the V gene TRDV1; D gene unclear. This CDR3 has 14 residues. CDR1 and CDR2 from the germline V gene are TSWWSYY and QGS. The germline V and J ends were trimmed by 3 bases and 4 bases, with 12 bases remaining between them. The CDR3 DNA follows: TGTGCTCTTGGGGATTGTTTTCCCCTCGATAAACTCATCTTT. Its translation is CALGDCFPLDKLIF.

This clone was observed a few times. It differs at one base from a far larger clone, so likely a read error. Different DNA sequences within this sample yield the same CDR3. The chain employs TRDV2 and TRDJ3; 7 nucleotides agree with TRDD3. No J gene was available from TCRdb, and it was assigned here by a germline match of the DNA. Germline CDR1 and CDR2: GEAIGNYY and EKD. The CDR3 has 20 residues. CDR3 nucleotides: TGTGCCTGTGACCTTACTGGGGATGCCCGGAGCTCCTGGGACACCCGGCAGATGTTTTTC. This sequence encodes CACDLTGDARSSWDTRQMFF.

Remarks on this clone: Since a far larger clone is one base different, this is likely a read error. Other DNA sequences within the sample encode an identical CDR3. The CDR3 loop is CACDLLGELTDKLIF. Here the CDR3 DNA reads TGTGCCTGTGACTTACTGGGGGAGCTCACCGATAAGCTCATCTTT. The V gene is TRDV2, but the J gene lacks a call; the table assigns TRDD3, which was not confirmed against the DNA. Germline V CDR1 and CDR2: GEAIGNYY, EKD. The CDR3 consists of 15 residues.

In the case of this clone: The protein given by TCRdb reflects a much larger clone and differs at residue 12 from this DNA's translation, likely from a read error; the protein shown is the DNA's translation. The chain carries TRDV1 and TRDJ1; 10 positions match TRDD3. V gave up 9 bases and J gave up 8 bases; unmatched junction bases: 18. This CDR3 has 16 residues. CDR1 and CDR2 (germline): TSWWSYY, QGS. CDR3 bases: TGTGCTCTAGTGAAAGGGGGATACGCTTACCGGCACAAACTCATCTTT. This encodes CALVKGGYAYRHKLIF.

The sample holds a few counts of this clone. A far larger clone is just one base off, so this is likely a read error. Distinct nucleotide sequences in the sample also encode this CDR3. The J gene is uncalled and the V gene is TRDV1; TRDD3 reflects the table's D call only, with no check against the DNA. The CDR3 consists of 20 residues. CDR1 is TSWWSYY, CDR2 QGS, per germline. CDR3 protein: CALGDLSRGRLWTGGCRLIF. The CDR3 DNA reads as TGTGCACTTGGGGACCTAAGTAGGGGGCGTTTATGGACTGGGGGATGTAGGCTCATCTTT.

Note on this clone: The mismatch at residue 7 between this DNA's translation and the TCRdb protein of a much larger clone likely reflects a read error; the protein shown is translated from the DNA. The gene calls are TRDV3 and TRDJ1, with D possibly TRDD2 on 6 matching bases. Here the J gene came from matching the DNA to germline, since TCRdb omits it. The CDR3 consists of 21 residues. CDR1 is TVYSNPD and CDR2 is GDNSRS in the germline V gene (reference sequence). The CDR3 loop is CATLKTAILPGWCPYTDKLIF. CDR3 DNA sequence: TGTGCTACGCTCAAAACCGCTATCCTACCGGGCTGGTGCCCATACACCGATAAACTCATCTTT.

This clone was found many times. The genes are TRDV2 and TRDJ1, with 7 bases aligning to TRDD3. CDR3 length: 17 residues. The J segment lost 0 bases and the V segment lost 3 bases, leaving 12 bases of the junction unmatched. From germline, CDR1 is GEAIGNYY and CDR2 EKD. The CDR3, as DNA: TGTGCCTGTGACCTTCTCGCTGGGGGCCCGTACACCGATAAACTCATCTTT. This codes for CACDLLAGGPYTDKLIF.

This clone was observed many times. The chain is built from TRDV1 and TRDJ1; TRDD3 matches 7 bases. TCRdb leaves out the J gene; it was filled in here by matching the DNA to germline. Germline CDR1 and CDR2: TSWWSYY and QGS. The V gene end was trimmed by 1 base and the J gene end by 0 bases; junction bases not matched to a gene: 5. The CDR3 contains 16 residues. The CDR3 DNA is TGTGCTCTTGGGGAACCTGGGGGTCCCTACACCGATAAACTCATCTTT. This codes for CALGEPGGPYTDKLIF.

This clone was found a few times. TCRdb assigns this DNA the protein of a much larger clone, which departs from its translation at residue 10; this likely reflects a read error, and the protein shown comes from translating the DNA. The chain employs TRDV2 and TRDJ1; 13 bases map to TRDD3. Matching the DNA to germline supplied the J gene, which TCRdb does not give. Per germline, CDR1 GEAIGNYY and CDR2 EKD. The CDR3 extends over 23 amino acids. V lost 0 bases to trimming and J lost 0 bases; unmatched junction nucleotides: 21. CDR3 sequence: CACDTVKGQTLGDTDRYTDKLIF. Written as DNA, the CDR3 is TGTGCCTGTGACACCGTAAAAGGTCAGACACTGGGGGATACGGACAGGTACACCGATAAACTCATCTTT.

This clone was recorded a few times. TCRdb pairs this DNA with a much larger clone's protein that differs at residue 13, likely a read error; the protein shown was translated from the DNA. The rearrangement uses TRDV1 and TRDJ4, with 8 bases aligning to TRDD3. As TCRdb names no J gene, one was assigned here on the basis of a DNA match to germline. Germline CDR1 TSWWSYY, CDR2 QGS. This CDR3 has 21 residues. V lost 2 bases to trimming and J lost 0 bases; unmatched junction nucleotides: 23. The CDR3 DNA is TGTGCTCTTGGGGAAAGGCGCCCTACACGCCCTTTACCGGGGGATACCAGACCCCTGATCTTT. This encodes CALGERRPTRPLPGDTRPLIF.

The sample holds a few counts of this clone. TCRdb's entry gives the protein of a much larger clone, which mismatches this DNA's translation at residue 8, likely from a read error; the protein reported here is translated from the DNA. The chain links TRDV3 to TRDJ1, with TRDD3 matching 11 bases. The J gene comes from matching the DNA to germline here; TCRdb lacks it. This CDR3 comprises 21 residues. CDR1 is TVYSNPD and CDR2 is GDNSRS in the germline V gene (reference sequence). The V and J ends lost 4 bases and 3 bases, in that order; junction bases with no gene match: 28. The CDR3, as DNA: TGTGCCTCCGTACGGAGGTCTGCTGGGGGATACTATAAACTATCGGCCGATAAACTCATCTTT. Protein sequence: CASVRRSAGGYYKLSADKLIF.

About this clone: This likely came from a read error, as a far larger clone is one base away. The same CDR3 can be traced to other DNA sequences in this sample. The chain combines TRDV1 with TRDJ1; 10 bases are a match to TRDD3. Matching the DNA to germline supplied the J gene, which TCRdb does not give. The CDR3 runs 21 residues. The germline V gene encodes CDR1 TSWWSYY and CDR2 QGS. The CDR3 nucleotides are TGCGCTCTTGGGGCTATTCCCTTTACTGGGGGATCTCCCACGTACACCGATAAACTCATCTTT. This translates into CALGAIPFTGGSPTYTDKLIF.

Notes on this clone: A read error is likely here: a far larger clone is one base away. The sample has other DNA sequences that encode this CDR3 too. The chain combines TRDV1 with TRDJ1; TRDD2 matches at 9 bases. Since TCRdb gives no J gene, matching the DNA to germline was used here to assign it. The CDR3 runs to 22 residues. Trimming took 0 bases from V and 2 from J; bases not matched to a gene: 22. The germline V gene has CDR1 TSWWSYY and CDR2 QGS. CDR3 nucleotide sequence: TGTGCTCTTGGGGAACTGCATACCACTCGCCTTCCTACTTTCAGTTTTACCGATAAACTCATCTTT. This encodes CALGELHTTRLPTFSFTDKLIF.

Note on this clone: The protein TCRdb gives is from a much larger clone and does not agree with this DNA's translation at residue 12, likely a read error; the protein shown here comes from the DNA. The J gene is TRDJ1, the V gene TRAV14/DV4, with 10 bases identical to TRDD3. No J gene was available from TCRdb, and it was assigned here by a germline match of the DNA. From germline, CDR1 is TSDPSYG and CDR2 QGSYDQQN (reference sequence). There are 16 residues in the CDR3. The CDR3 sequence: CAIRRTGGFETGKLIF. CDR3 nucleotide sequence: TGTGCAATTCGCCGTACTGGGGGATTCGAAACCGGTAAACTCATCTTT.

This clone came up a few times. A far larger clone is a single base away, which makes a read error likely. Other nucleotide sequences from this sample produce the same CDR3. The rearrangement links TRDV3 to TRDJ1; 8 nucleotides align to TRDD3. Because TCRdb records no J gene, it was assigned here through a match of the DNA to germline. CDR3 size: 13 residues. V lost 3 bases to trimming and J lost 2 bases; unmatched junction nucleotides: 5. Germline assignment: CDR1 TVYSNPD and CDR2 GDNSRS (reference sequence). The chain's CDR3 is CAFVWGTTDKLIF. The CDR3 nucleotides are TGTGCCTTCGTCTGGGGGACGACCGATAAACTCATCTTT.

Comment on this clone: This DNA's translation and the protein TCRdb lists, from a much larger clone, do not match at residue 17, likely due to a read error; the protein shown is translated from the DNA. The V gene is TRDV1, the J gene TRDJ1, with TRDD3 identical over 7 bases. Assignment of the J gene here rests on matching the DNA to germline, because TCRdb gives none. The CDR3 contains 20 residues. The V gene's germline CDR1 is TSWWSYY and CDR2 QGS. CDR3 sequence: CALGERLPYWGPYRTDTLIF. CDR3 bases: TGTGCTCTTGGGGAGCGGCTCCCGTACTGGGGACCTTACCGCACCGATACACTCATCTTT.

In its sample, this clone was seen a few times. TCRdb attributes to this sequence the protein of a much larger clone, which differs from the DNA translation at residue 18; a read error is likely, and the protein displayed is translated from the DNA. The V call is TRDV1, the J call TRDJ2; D is perhaps TRDD2 or TRDD3 (6 bases each). Germline V gene data show CDR1 as TSWWSYY and CDR2 as QGS. This CDR3 contains 21 residues. The CDR3 DNA is TGTGCTCTTGGGGGTCGACTCCTACTGTTTGGGGGGCCGAAGGTGACAGCACACCTCTTCTTT. Amino acids: CALGGRLLLFGGPKVTAHLFF.

As for this clone: A far larger clone is a single base away, which makes a read error likely. The identical CDR3 is also encoded by other nucleotide sequences in the sample. The V gene call is TRDV1, and the J gene call is absent; whether TRDD3, the table's D call, matches the DNA was not checked. This CDR3 spans 20 amino acids. The germline CDR1 and CDR2 sequences are TSWWSYY and QGS. The CDR3 reads CALGEHCETYGYWGTDKLIF. The CDR3 coding sequence is TGTGCTCTTGGGGAACATTGCGAGACCTACGGGTACTGGGGGACCGATAAACTCATCTTC.

This clone was counted between two and nine times. TCRdb's protein, taken from a much larger clone, differs from this DNA's translation at residue 17, likely owing to a read error; the protein displayed comes from the DNA. This chain links TRDV1 with TRDJ1; 9 positions agree with TRDD3. The J gene comes from matching the DNA to germline here; TCRdb lacks it. V trimming: 0 bases; J trimming: 0 bases; junction bases outside the gene matches: 23. Germline V gene lookup returns CDR1 TSWWSYY and CDR2 QGS. This CDR3 has 23 residues. CDR3 residues: CALGELSPTGIRVGEFNTDKLIF. The DNA of the CDR3 is TGTGCTCTTGGGGAACTATCCCCTACGGGGATACGTGTTGGTGAATTCAACACCGATAAACTCATCTTT.

There are many counts of this clone. Other DNA sequences within the sample encode an identical CDR3. The V and J genes are TRDV1 and TRDJ2; 12 bases are shared with TRDD3. The germline V gene has CDR1 TSWWSYY and CDR2 QGS. V was clipped by 4 bases and J by 9 bases; unmatched bases: 30. This CDR3 is built from 23 residues. The CDR3 loop reads CALGGRTPTGDWGILPYLSQLFF. DNA for the CDR3: TGTGCTCTTGGGGGAAGGACCCCAACAGGAGACTGGGGGATACTGCCATATCTTTCACAACTCTTCTTT.

This clone was counted a few times. Translating this DNA gives a protein that differs at residue 13 from the TCRdb one, which belongs to a much larger clone; a read error is likely, and the protein shown is this translation. The CDR3 spells CASLSTGGQTAKEGVRYTDKLIF. CDR3 in DNA: TGTGCCTCCCTCAGTACTGGGGGACAGACGGCGAAAGAGGGGGTGAGATACACCGATAAACTCATCTTT. V usage is TRDV3 and J usage is TRDJ1; 9 bases fit TRDD3. The J gene is absent in TCRdb and was assigned here via DNA matching to germline. CDR1 is TVYSNPD and CDR2 is GDNSRS in the germline V gene (reference sequence). The CDR3 consists of 23 residues. Germline trimming cut 4 bases from V and 0 bases from J; bases unmatched to any gene: 33.

The V call is TRAV14/DV4, the J call TRDJ1, with 11 bases matching TRDD3. Assignment of the J gene here rests on matching the DNA to germline, because TCRdb gives none. The V segment lost 9 bases and the J segment 0 bases; nucleotides outside the gene matches: 12. Germline CDR1 is TSDPSYG and CDR2 is QGSYDQQN (reference sequence). There are 17 residues in the CDR3. In DNA form, the CDR3 reads TGTGCAATTCGCCGTACTGGGGGATATCCGTACACCGATAAACTCATCTTT. Translating it yields CAIRRTGGYPYTDKLIF.

This clone has only a few counts. TCRdb pairs this DNA with a much larger clone's protein that differs at residue 18, likely a read error; the protein shown was translated from the DNA. V gene assignment gives TRDV1, but the J gene was left uncalled; the D call in the table, TRDD3, was not verified against the DNA. The CDR3 loop spans 21 amino acids. Germline CDR1 TSWWSYY, CDR2 QGS. CDR3 region: CALGELVPYWGIPVGADNLIF. In nucleotides, the CDR3 is TGTGCTCTTGGGGAACTAGTCCCCTACTGGGGGATCCCGGTTGGCGCCGATAACCTCATCTTT.

With regard to this clone: This DNA's translation differs at residue 10 from TCRdb's protein, which comes from a much larger clone; a read error is likely, and the protein shown is translated from the DNA. The chain combines TRDV2 with TRDJ1, with D unresolved. TCRdb does not report a J gene; here it was assigned by matching the DNA to germline references. V lost 1 base and J 6 bases, leaving 17 bases between the germline ends. Germline-derived CDR1 and CDR2 are GEAIGNYY and EKD. This CDR3 comprises 15 residues. The CDR3 loop reads CACDTRGPPRHKLIF. CDR3 in DNA: TGTGCCTGTGACACTCGGGGTCCCCCAAGGCATAAACTCATCTTT.

A few counts support this clone. The TCRdb record carries a much larger clone's protein, which differs from this DNA's translation at residue 4; a read error is the likely cause, and the protein listed here is the DNA translation. The gene calls are TRDV1 and TRDJ2; D may correspond to TRDD2 or TRDD3 (6 bases each). The J gene, not given by TCRdb, was assigned here from a germline match of the nucleotide sequence. Germline values: CDR1 TSWWSYY, CDR2 QGS. Deletions cut 8 bases from V and 3 bases from J, with 34 bases between. The length of the CDR3 is 21 residues. CDR3 DNA: TGTGCTCTTAGGGGTCGACTCCTACTGTTTGGGGGGCCGAAGGTGACAGCACAACTCTTCTTT. Amino acids: CALRGRLLLFGGPKVTAQLFF.

This clone was counted at least ten times. This specimen includes other DNA sequences encoding the same CDR3. This chain connects TRDV1 to TRDJ1, with TRDD3 matching 13 bases. TCRdb does not report a J gene; here it was assigned by matching the DNA to germline references. CDR1 is TSWWSYY, CDR2 QGS, per germline. The length of the CDR3 is 29 residues. Trimming at V came to 1 base and at J to 3 bases, leaving 41 bases not matched to a gene. In nucleotides, the CDR3 is TGTGCTCTTGGGGAACATGCCTCCCCAAACTGGGGGATACGCTGGTCTCGTTGGCTCTGGGATTTTGGTCCCGATAAACTCATCTTT. Protein sequence: CALGEHASPNWGIRWSRWLWDFGPDKLIF.

The gene calls are TRDV3 and TRDJ1, with 7 bases aligning to TRDD3. The J gene was missing in TCRdb and was found by matching the end of the DNA to germline. CDR3 length equals 15 residues. Germline CDR1 reads TVYSNPD; CDR2 reads GDNSRS (reference sequence). V was clipped by 3 bases and J by 0 bases; unmatched bases: 10. The CDR3: CALESGGMNTDKLIF. The CDR3, as DNA: TGTGCCTTAGAATCAGGGGGGATGAACACCGATAAACTCATCTTT.

This clone was observed a handful of times. The amino acid sequence in TCRdb belongs to a much larger clone and departs from this DNA's translation at residue 12, likely a sequencing read error; the sequence shown is translated from the DNA. The chain links TRDV1 to TRDJ1; D gene uncertain. Since TCRdb gives no J gene, matching the DNA to germline was used here to assign it. This CDR3 comprises 22 residues. Per the germline V gene, CDR1 is TSWWSYY and CDR2 is QGS. V shed 0 bases and J shed 1 base, with 30 bases lying between them. Here the CDR3 DNA reads TGTGCTCTTGGGGAACTCTTCTATAACAGCCACTACCCTTTTGAACCCACCGATAAACTCATCTTT. As protein: CALGELFYNSHYPFEPTDKLIF.

A note on this clone: The TCRdb protein, from a much larger clone, departs from this DNA's translation at residue 10, likely by read error; the protein shown derives from the DNA. This chain uses TRDV3 with TRDJ1, with D perhaps matching TRDD2 (6 bases). The J gene, left out of TCRdb, was set here by checking the DNA against germline. Per germline, CDR1 TVYSNPD and CDR2 GDNSRS (reference sequence). The CDR3 is 14 amino acids. As DNA, the CDR3 is TGTGCCTTTGCCTTCCCCCCTAACACCAATAAACTCATCTTT. This codes for CAFAFPPNTNKLIF.

This clone came up a few times. TCRdb's entry gives the protein of a much larger clone, which mismatches this DNA's translation at residue 23, likely from a read error; the protein reported here is translated from the DNA. CDR3 sequence (DNA): TGTGCTCTTGGGGAACTAGTTCCTAAGGGGCTTATACTGGGGGATACGCCCGTTTGCACCGATAAACCCATCTTT. Translation: CALGELVPKGLILGDTPVCTDKPIF. The V gene is TRDV1, but the J gene lacks a call; the D call in the table, TRDD3, was not verified against the DNA. This CDR3 spans 25 amino acids. Germline-derived CDR1 and CDR2 are TSWWSYY and QGS.